A single sample is the source of the 2 T cell receptor beta chains below, sequenced in a study of blood T cell repertoires in COVID-19. Sequencing was performed with immunoSEQ multiplex PCR; in TCRdb, only in-frame clones are kept and a portion is missing. This table has about 75,000 clones, roughly 90% appearing once. Specimen: peripheral blood. The receptors were gathered from a human donor in a cohort sampled during active COVID-19.

This clone has only one observation. The genes are TRBV2 and TRBJ1-2; D unclear. There are 15 residues in the CDR3. Germline CDR1 SNHLY, CDR2 FYNNEI. V lost 7 bases and J 2 bases, leaving 17 bases between the germline ends. The CDR3 here is CASTPLDPGNYGYTF. CDR3 bases: TGTGCCAGCACCCCCCTTGACCCGGGGAACTATGGCTACACCTTC.

The chain has TRBV3-1 (or the pseudogene TRBV3-2) and TRBJ2-3, with TRBD2 matching over 9 bases. The CDR3 length is 14 residues. Germline assignment: CDR1 LGHDT and CDR2 YNNKEL (reference sequence). Unmatched junction bases numbered 9, after V lost 4 bases and J lost 10 bases. This chain's CDR3 is CASSPAGGRGAQYF. The DNA for the CDR3 is TGTGCCAGCAGCCCTGCGGGGGGGCGAGGGGCGCAGTATTTT.